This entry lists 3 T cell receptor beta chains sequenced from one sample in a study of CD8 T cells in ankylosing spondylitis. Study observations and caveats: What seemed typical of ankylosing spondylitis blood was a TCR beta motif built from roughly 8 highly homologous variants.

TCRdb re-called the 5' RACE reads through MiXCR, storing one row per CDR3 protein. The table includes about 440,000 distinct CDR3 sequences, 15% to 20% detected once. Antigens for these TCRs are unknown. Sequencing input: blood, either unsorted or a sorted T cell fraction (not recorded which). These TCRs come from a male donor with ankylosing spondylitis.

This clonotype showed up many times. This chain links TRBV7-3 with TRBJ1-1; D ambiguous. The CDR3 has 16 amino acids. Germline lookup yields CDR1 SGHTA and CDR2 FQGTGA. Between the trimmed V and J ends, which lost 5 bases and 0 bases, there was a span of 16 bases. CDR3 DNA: TGTGCCAGCAGCGAGCAAGGACGGACCATGAACACTGAAGCTTTCTTT. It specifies CASSEQGRTMNTEAFF. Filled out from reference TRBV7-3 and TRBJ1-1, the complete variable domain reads GAGVSQTPSNKVTEKGKYVELRCDPISGHTALYWYRQSLGQGPEFLIYFQGTGAADDSGLPNDRFFAVRPEGSVSTLKIQRTERGDSAVYLCASSEQGRTMNTEAFFGQGTRLTVV.

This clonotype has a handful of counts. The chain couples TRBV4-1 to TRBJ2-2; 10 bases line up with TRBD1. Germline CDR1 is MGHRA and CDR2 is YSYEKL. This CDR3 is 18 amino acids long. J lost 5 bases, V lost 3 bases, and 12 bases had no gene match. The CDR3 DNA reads TGCGCCAGCAGCCACTTGACAGGGGGCTACGCTTTAACCGGGGAGCTGTTTTTT. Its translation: CASSHLTGGYALTGELFF.

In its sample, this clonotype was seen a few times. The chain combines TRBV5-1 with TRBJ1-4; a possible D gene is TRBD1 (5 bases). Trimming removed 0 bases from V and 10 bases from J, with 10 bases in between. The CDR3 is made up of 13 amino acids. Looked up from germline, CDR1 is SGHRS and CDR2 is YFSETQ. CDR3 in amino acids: CASSLAGRSKLFF. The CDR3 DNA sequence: TGCGCCAGCAGCTTGGCGGGACGATCAAAACTGTTTTTT.